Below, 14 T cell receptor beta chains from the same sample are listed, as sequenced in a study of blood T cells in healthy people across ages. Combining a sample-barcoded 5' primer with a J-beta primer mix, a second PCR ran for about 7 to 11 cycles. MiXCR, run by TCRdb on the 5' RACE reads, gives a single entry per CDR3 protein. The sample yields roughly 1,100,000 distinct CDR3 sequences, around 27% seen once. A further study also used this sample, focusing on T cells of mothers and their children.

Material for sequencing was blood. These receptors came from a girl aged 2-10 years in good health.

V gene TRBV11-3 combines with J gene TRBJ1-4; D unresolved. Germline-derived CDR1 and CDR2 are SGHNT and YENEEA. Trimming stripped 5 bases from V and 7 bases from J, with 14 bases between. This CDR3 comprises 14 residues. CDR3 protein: CASSEERSGEKLFF. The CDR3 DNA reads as TGTGCCAGCAGCGAGGAGAGGTCCGGTGAAAAACTGTTTTTT. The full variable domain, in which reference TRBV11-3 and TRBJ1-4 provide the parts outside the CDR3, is EAGVVQSPRYKIIEKKQPVAFWCNPISGHNTLYWYLQNLGQGPELLIRYENEEAVDDSQLPKDRFSAERLKGVDSTLKIQPAELGDSAVYLCASSEERSGEKLFFGSGTQLSVL.

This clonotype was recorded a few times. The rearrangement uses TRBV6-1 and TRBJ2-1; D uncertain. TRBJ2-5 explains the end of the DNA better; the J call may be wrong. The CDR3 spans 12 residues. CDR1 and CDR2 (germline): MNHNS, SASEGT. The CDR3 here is CASSEVYETQYF. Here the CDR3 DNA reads TGTGCCAGCAGTGAAGTATATGAGACCCAGTACTTC.

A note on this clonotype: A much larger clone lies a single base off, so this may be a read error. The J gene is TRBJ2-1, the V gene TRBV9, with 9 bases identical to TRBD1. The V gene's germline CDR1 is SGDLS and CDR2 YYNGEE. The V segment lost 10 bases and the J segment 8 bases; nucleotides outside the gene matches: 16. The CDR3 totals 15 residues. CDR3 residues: CAGQPPGQGNYEQFF. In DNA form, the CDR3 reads TGTGCCGGCCAACCTCCGGGACAGGGTAACTATGAGCAGTTCTTC.

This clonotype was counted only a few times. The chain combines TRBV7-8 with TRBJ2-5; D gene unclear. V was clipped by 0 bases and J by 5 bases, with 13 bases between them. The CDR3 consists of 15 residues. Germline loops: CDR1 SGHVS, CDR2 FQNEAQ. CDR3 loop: CASSLALSTRETQYF. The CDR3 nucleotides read TGTGCCAGCAGCTTAGCGCTAAGTACGCGGGAGACCCAGTACTTC.

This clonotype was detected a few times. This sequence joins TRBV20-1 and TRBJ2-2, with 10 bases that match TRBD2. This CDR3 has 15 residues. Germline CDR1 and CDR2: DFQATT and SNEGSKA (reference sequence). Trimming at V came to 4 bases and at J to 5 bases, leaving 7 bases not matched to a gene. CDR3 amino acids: CSAKNQREGTGELFF. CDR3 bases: TGCAGTGCTAAGAACCAGCGGGAGGGGACCGGGGAGCTGTTTTTT.

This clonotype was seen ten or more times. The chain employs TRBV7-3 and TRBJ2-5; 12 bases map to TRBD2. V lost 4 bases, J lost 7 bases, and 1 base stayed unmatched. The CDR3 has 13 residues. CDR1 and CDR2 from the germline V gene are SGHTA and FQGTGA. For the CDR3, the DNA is TGTGCCAGCAGCTCGGGACTAGCGGGGACCCAGTACTTC. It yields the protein CASSSGLAGTQYF.

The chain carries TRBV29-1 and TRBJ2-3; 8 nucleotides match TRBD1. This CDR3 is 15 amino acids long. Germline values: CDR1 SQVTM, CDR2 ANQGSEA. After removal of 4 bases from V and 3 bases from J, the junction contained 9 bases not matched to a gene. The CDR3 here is CSVVGARGLTDTQYF. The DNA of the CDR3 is TGCAGCGTTGTGGGGGCCAGGGGGCTTACAGATACGCAGTATTTT.

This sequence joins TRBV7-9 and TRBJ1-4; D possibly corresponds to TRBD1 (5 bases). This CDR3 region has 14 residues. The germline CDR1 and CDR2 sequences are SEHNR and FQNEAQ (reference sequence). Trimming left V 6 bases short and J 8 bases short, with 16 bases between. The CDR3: CASRDGQGGEKLFF. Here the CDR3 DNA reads TGTGCCAGCAGGGACGGGCAGGGAGGCGAAAAACTGTTTTTT.

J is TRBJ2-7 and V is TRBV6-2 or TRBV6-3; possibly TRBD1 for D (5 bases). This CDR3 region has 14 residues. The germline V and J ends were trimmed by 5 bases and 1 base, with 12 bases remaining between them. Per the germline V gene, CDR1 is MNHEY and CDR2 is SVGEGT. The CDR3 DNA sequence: TGTGCCAGCAGTCCTACACAGGTTTCCTACGAGCAGTACTTC. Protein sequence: CASSPTQVSYEQYF.

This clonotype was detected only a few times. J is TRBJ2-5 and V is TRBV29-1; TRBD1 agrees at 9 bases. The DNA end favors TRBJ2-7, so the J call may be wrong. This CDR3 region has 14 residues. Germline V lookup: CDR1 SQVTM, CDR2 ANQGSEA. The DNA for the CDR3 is TGCAGCGTTAGAACGGGGACAGGGAACTACGAGCAGTACTTC. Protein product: CSVRTGTGNYEQYF.

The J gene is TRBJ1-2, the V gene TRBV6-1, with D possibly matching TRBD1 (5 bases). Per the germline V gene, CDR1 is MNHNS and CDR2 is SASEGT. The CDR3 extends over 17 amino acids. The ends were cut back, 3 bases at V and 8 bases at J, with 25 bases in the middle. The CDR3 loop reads CASSDLLKMGGTLGYTF. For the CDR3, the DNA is TGTGCCAGCAGTGACCTTCTCAAAATGGGTGGGACTCTGGGCTACACCTTC.

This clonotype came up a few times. The CDR3 here is CASSPTGTRAYEQYF. DNA for the CDR3: TGTGCCAGCAGTCCTACCGGGACAAGGGCCTACGAGCAGTACTTC. The genes are TRBV6-6 and TRBJ2-7; possible D gene TRBD1, 6 bases. The CDR3 has 15 amino acids. Trimming pared 5 bases from V and 2 bases from J, leaving 16 bases between. Germline lookup yields CDR1 MNHNY and CDR2 SVGAGI (reference sequence).

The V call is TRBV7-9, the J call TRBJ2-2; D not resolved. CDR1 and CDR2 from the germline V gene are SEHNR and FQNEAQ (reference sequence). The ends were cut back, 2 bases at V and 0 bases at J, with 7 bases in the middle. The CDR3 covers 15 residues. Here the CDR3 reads CASSLRFPNTGELFF. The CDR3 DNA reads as TGTGCCAGCAGCTTAAGATTTCCGAACACCGGGGAGCTGTTTTTT.

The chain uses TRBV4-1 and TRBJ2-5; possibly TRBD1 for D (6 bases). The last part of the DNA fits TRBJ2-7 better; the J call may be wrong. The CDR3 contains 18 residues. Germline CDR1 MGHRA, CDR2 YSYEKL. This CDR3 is CASSPLPAATGYSYEQYF. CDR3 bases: TGCGCCAGCAGCCCGCTTCCCGCGGCTACAGGGTACTCCTACGAGCAGTACTTC.